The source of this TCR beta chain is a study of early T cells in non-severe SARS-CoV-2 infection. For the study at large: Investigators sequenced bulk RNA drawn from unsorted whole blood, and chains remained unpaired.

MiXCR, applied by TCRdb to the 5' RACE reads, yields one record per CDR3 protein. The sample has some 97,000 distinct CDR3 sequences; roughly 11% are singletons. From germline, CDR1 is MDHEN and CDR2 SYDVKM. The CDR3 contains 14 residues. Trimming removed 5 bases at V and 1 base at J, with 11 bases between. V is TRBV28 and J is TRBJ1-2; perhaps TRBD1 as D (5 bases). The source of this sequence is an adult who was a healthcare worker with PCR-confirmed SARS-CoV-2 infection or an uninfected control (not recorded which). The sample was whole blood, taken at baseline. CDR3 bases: TGTGCCAGCAGTCTCCGCGGGGGTAACTATGGCTACACCTTC. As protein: CASSLRGGNYGYTF.